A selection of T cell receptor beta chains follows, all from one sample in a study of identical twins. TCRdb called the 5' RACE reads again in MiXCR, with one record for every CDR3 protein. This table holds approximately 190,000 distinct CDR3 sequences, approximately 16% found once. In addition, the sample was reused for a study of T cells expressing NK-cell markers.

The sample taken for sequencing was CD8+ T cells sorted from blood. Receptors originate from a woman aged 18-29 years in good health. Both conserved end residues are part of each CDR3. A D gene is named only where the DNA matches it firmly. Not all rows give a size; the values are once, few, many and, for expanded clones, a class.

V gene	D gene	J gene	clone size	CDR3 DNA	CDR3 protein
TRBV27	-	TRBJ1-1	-	TGTGCCAGCAGCTATACAGGGCCTAACACTGAAGCTTTCTTT	CASSYTGPNTEAFF
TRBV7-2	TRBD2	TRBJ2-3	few	TGTGCCAGCACCGGACTAGCGGGAAGCACAGATACGCAGTATTTT	CASTGLAGSTDTQYF
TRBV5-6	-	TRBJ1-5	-	TGTGCCAGCAGCTTGGGGGGAACAGGGCCCCAGCATTTT	CASSLGGTGPQHF
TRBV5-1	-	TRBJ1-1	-	TGCGCCAGCAGCCCGGGCTCCTCTCGTAAATTGGAAAATGAAGCTTTCTTT	CASSPGSSRKLENEAFF
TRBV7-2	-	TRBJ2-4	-	TGTGCCAGCAGTTATCAGATAGCCAAAAACATTCAGTACTTC	CASSYQIAKNIQYF
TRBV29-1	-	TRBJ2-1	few	TGCAGCGTTGATGGGTTCAATGAGCAGTTCTTC	CSVDGFNEQFF
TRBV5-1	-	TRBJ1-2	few	TGCGCCAGCAGACCTGACAACCATGGCTACACCTTC	CASRPDNHGYTF
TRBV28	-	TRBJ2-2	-	TGTGCCAGCAGTTCGCGAGACCGTAGGTGGACCGGGGAGCTGTTTTTT	CASSSRDRRWTGELFF
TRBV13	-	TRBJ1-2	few	TGTGCCAGCAGTCTCCGACAGCTCGAAAACTATGGCTACACCTTC	CASSLRQLENYGYTF
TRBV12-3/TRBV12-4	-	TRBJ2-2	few	TGTGCCAGCACCCCGGGAGAACGGTACGGGGAGCTGTTTTTT	CASTPGERYGELFF
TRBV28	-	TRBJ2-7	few	TGTGCCAGCAGCGTAGCCTACGAGCAGTACTTC	CASSVAYEQYF
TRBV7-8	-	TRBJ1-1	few	TGTGCCAGCAGCTTACAGCGAAACACTGAAGCTTTCTTT	CASSLQRNTEAFF
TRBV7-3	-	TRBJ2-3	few	TGTGCCAGCAGCTCACATGGCGGATCCACAGATACGCAGTATTTT	CASSSHGGSTDTQYF
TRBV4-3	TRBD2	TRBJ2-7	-	TGCGCCAGCAGCCAAGATCTCGGACTAGCGGGGCAAAGGGGTTCCTACGAGCAGTACTTC	CASSQDLGLAGQRGSYEQYF
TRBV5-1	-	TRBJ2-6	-	TGCGCCAGCAGCTTGGACCCACACACCAACTCTGGGGCCAACGTCCTGACTTTC	CASSLDPHTNSGANVLTF
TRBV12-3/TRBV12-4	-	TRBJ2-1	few	TGTGCCAGCGGCCGACATGTCAATGAGCAGTTCTTC	CASGRHVNEQFF
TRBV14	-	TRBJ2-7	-	TGTGCCAGCAGCCAAGTTGCCGCGCACGAGCAGTACTTC	CASSQVAAHEQYF
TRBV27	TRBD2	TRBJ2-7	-	TGTGCCAGCAGTACCGGGGGGGGACCTTACGAGCAGTACTTC	CASSTGGGPYEQYF
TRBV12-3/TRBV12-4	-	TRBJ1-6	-	TGTGCCAGCAGTTTAGCACAGGGCGGCAGGTCACCCCTCCACTTT	CASSLAQGGRSPLHF
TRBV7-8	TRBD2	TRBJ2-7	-	TGTGCCAGCAGCGTACTAGCGGGCCCGCTCTACGAGCAGTACTTC	CASSVLAGPLYEQYF
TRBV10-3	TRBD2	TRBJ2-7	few	TGTGCCATCGGACTAGCGGGACGCGAGCAGTACTTC	CAIGLAGREQYF
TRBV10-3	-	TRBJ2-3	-	TGTGCCATCAGTGAAAAAGGCCAATCAGATACGCAGTATTTT	CAISEKGQSDTQYF
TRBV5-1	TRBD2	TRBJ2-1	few	TGCGCCAGCAGCACAAGCGGGGGGGGCTACAATGAGCAGTTCTTC	CASSTSGGGYNEQFF
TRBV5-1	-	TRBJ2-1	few	TGCGCCAGCAGCTTGAGGCAGGACCCCCCTAACAATGAGCAGTTCTTC	CASSLRQDPPNNEQFF
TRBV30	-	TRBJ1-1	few	TGTGCCCGCACATTGAACACTGAAGCTTTCTTT	CARTLNTEAFF
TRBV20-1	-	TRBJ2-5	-	TGCAGTGCTTCCGGGACCTACCAAGAGACCCAGTACTTC	CSASGTYQETQYF
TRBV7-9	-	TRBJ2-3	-	TGTGCCAGCTCTCAAAGAGGCGGAGGGGGAGATACGCAGTATTTT	CASSQRGGGGDTQYF
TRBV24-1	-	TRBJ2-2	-	TGTGCCACCGAGGACAGCCCGACCGGGGAGCTGTTTTTT	CATEDSPTGELFF
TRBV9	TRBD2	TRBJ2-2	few	TGTGCCAGCAGCGCCGTCGGTAGGGGACTAGCGGGGGCCGCGAACACCGGGGAGCTGTTTTTT	CASSAVGRGLAGAANTGELFF
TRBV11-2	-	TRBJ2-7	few	TGTGCCAGCAGCCCGGTACCGGGGATCGAGCAGTACTTC	CASSPVPGIEQYF
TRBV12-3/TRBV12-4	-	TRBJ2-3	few	TGTGCCAGCACCCCCCCCTGGGGGCGGAGCACAGATACGCAGTATTTT	CASTPPWGRSTDTQYF
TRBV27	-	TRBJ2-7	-	TGTGCCAGCAGTTTAAGGGACTCCTACGAGCAGTACTTC	CASSLRDSYEQYF
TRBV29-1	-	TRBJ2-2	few	TGCAGCGTTGGAGGCCCCCAGTCGGGTCAGGGCGGGGAGCTGTTTTTT	CSVGGPQSGQGGELFF
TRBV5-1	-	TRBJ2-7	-	TGCGCCAGCAGACCCTCCTTTAGACCACCAGCCTACGAGCAGTACTTC	CASRPSFRPPAYEQYF
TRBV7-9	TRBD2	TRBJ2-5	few	TGTGCCAGCAGCTCGGGACTAGCGGACGAGACCCAGTACTTC	CASSSGLADETQYF
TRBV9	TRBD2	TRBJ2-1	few	TGTGCCAGCAGCGTAAGTAGCGGGGACAATGAGCAGTTCTTC	CASSVSSGDNEQFF
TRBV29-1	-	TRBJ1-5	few	TGCAGCGTTGTAGACGGACCTATGAGCAATCAGCCCCAGCATTTT	CSVVDGPMSNQPQHF
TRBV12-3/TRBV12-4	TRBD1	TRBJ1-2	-	TGTGCCAGCAGTCCCAGGACAGGGCAAGGCTACACCTTC	CASSPRTGQGYTF
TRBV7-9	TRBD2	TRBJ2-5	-	TGTGCCAGCAGCTTAATCAGTCTAGCGGGAGTGGAGACCCAGTACTTC	CASSLISLAGVETQYF
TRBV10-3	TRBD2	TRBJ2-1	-	TGTGCCATCGGGCAGGGAGCGGGAGAGAAGAATGAGCAGTTCTTC	CAIGQGAGEKNEQFF
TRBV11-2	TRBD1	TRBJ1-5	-	TGTGCCAGCAGCCGGACAGGGGGCGGGCAGCCCCAGCATTTT	CASSRTGGGQPQHF
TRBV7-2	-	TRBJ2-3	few	TGTGCCAGCAGCGAGACTAGGTGGGCAGATACGCAGTATTTT	CASSETRWADTQYF
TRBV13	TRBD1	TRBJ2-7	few	TGTGCCAGCAGCTTAGGGACAGGGGGCACCTACGAGCAGTACTTC	CASSLGTGGTYEQYF
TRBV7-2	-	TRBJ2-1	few	TGTGCCCTCGAACGGGAGTCCTTCGGGGATGAGCAGTTCTTC	CALERESFGDEQFF
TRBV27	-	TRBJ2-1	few	TGTGCCAGCAGTTTGATTCGGGACAATGAGCAGTTCTTC	CASSLIRDNEQFF
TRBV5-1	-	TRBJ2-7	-	TGCGCCAGCAGGGGGGACGGACCCTACGAGCAGTACTTC	CASRGDGPYEQYF
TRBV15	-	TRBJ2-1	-	TGTGCCACCAGGGGGGTGAATTACCCCTGGGATAAGCAGTTCTTC	CATRGVNYPWDKQFF
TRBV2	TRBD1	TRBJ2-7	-	TGTGCCAGCAGCGGGGACAGGGTGGGAGAGCAGTACTTC	CASSGDRVGEQYF
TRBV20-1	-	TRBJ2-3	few	TGCAGTGCTAGGGATCAGCCTAACACAGATACGCAGTATTTT	CSARDQPNTDTQYF